Listed below are T cell receptor beta chains from one sample, sequenced in a study of T cell repertoires in cytomegalovirus infection. No antigens are known for them. TCRdb analysed the reads with MiXCR anew, one entry per CDR3 protein. In the table there are 350,000 to 400,000 distinct CDR3 sequences, about a third of which are singletons. The source material was cultured PBMCs, sampled from culture after CMV antigen stimulation. These receptors originate from a human donor in good health (CMV status not recorded). Some clones in this sample may be carry-over from other donors' samples. The CDR3 runs from the conserved cysteine through the conserved F or W. D genes are given only for firm matches. Expanded clones are given a class, and other clones once, few, many or no size at all.

j_call	clone_size	v_call	d_call	cdr3_nt	cdr3_aa
TRBJ2-1	-	TRBV6-2/TRBV6-3	TRBD2	TGTGCCAGCCAGCGGACTAGCGGCTACAATGAGCAGTTCTTC	CASQRTSGYNEQFF
TRBJ2-7	-	TRBV4-3	TRBD1	TGCGCCAGCAGCCGACTCAGGGGGACAGGGGGCTTCTCCGAGCAGTACTTC	CASSRLRGTGGFSEQYF
TRBJ2-1	-	TRBV10-3	-	TGTGCCATCAGCCGCGGGACGGCCCTCGACAATGAGCAGTTCTTC	CAISRGTALDNEQFF
TRBJ2-1	-	TRBV7-6	TRBD2	TGTGCCAGCAGCCAGCGAGGGATCGGCACTAGCGGGGGCTACAATGAGCAGTTCTTC	CASSQRGIGTSGGYNEQFF
TRBJ2-7	-	TRBV20-1	-	TGCAGTGCCGAGGGGGATTCCTACGAGCAGTACTTC	CSAEGDSYEQYF
TRBJ2-3	-	TRBV7-9	-	TGTGCCAGCAGCACCCGGGGAACGGCAGATACGCAGTATTTT	CASSTRGTADTQYF
TRBJ2-5	-	TRBV7-2	-	TGTGCCAGCAGCAAGAGTAGGGGTGGGGAGACCCAGTACTTC	CASSKSRGGETQYF
TRBJ1-2	once	TRBV7-9	-	TGTGCCAGCAGCTTAGATAGGCTGGTGGGAGGCTACACCTTC	CASSLDRLVGGYTF
TRBJ2-1	-	TRBV28	TRBD1	TGTGCCAGCAGTTCTGGTGTGACAGGGGGTAGTCGGAATGAGCAGTTCTTC	CASSSGVTGGSRNEQFF
TRBJ1-5	-	TRBV12-3/TRBV12-4	-	TGTGCCAGCAGTGGGTCGGCGAGCAATCAGCCCCAGCATTTT	CASSGSASNQPQHF
TRBJ2-3	-	TRBV2	TRBD1	TGTGCCAGCAGCCTCGGGACAGGGGGCGATACGCAGTATTTT	CASSLGTGGDTQYF
TRBJ2-7	-	TRBV6-2/TRBV6-3	TRBD2	TGTGCCAGCAGGACGACTAGCGGGAGAGGGGCCTACGAGCAGTACTTC	CASRTTSGRGAYEQYF
TRBJ2-3	few	TRBV7-3	-	TGTGCCAGCAGCTCAGGAGGACGAGAACGAGATACGCAGTATTTT	CASSSGGRERDTQYF
TRBJ1-2	-	TRBV7-2	-	TGTGCCAGCAGTTTGGGGGCGGTCTATGTCTACACCTTC	CASSLGAVYVYTF
TRBJ1-1	-	TRBV12-3/TRBV12-4	-	TGTGCCAGCACAACCGGGGGGGGGTGGACTTTCTTT	CASTTGGGWTFF
TRBJ1-1	many	TRBV7-2	-	TGTGCCAGCAGCTTATCCGCAGCCAACACTGAAGCTTTCTTT	CASSLSAANTEAFF